A single sample is the source of the 32 T cell receptor beta chains below, sequenced in a study of technical replicates of blood from a handful of donors. Sequencing was performed with immunoSEQ multiplex PCR; in TCRdb, only in-frame clones are kept and a portion is missing. The sample consists of 65,000 to 95,000 clones, 95% to 97% of them appearing once. The sequenced sample was T cells isolated from PBMCs. These receptors were obtained from a human donor in good health.

The chain links TRBV10-3 to TRBJ1-2; the D gene is possibly TRBD1 (6 bases). Germline lookup yields CDR1 ENHRY and CDR2 SYGVKD. This CDR3 contains 12 residues. V lost 4 bases to trimming and J lost 4 bases, with 7 bases between them. As DNA, the CDR3 is TGTGCCATCAGTGGGACAGTCTATGGCTACACCTTC. Its protein is CAISGTVYGYTF.

The J gene is TRBJ2-1, the V gene TRBV28; 10 bases are shared with TRBD1. The V segment lost 0 bases and the J segment 6 bases; nucleotides outside the gene matches: 2. Germline V gives CDR1 MDHEN, CDR2 SYDVKM. The CDR3 loop spans 15 amino acids. The CDR3 DNA sequence: TGTGCCAGCAGTTTATGGGACAGGGGGGCCAATGAGCAGTTCTTC. Amino acid sequence: CASSLWDRGANEQFF.

This clone was picked up one time. The chain links TRBV7-9 to TRBJ2-3; 10 nucleotides match TRBD1. The germline gives CDR1 SEHNR, CDR2 FQNEAQ (reference sequence). Trimming removed 4 bases from V and 6 bases from J; junction bases left unmatched: 13. CDR3 length: 17 residues. The CDR3 DNA reads TGTGCCAGCAGCTCGATTGGACAGGGGGAAGTTTATGATACGCAGTATTTT. It codes for CASSSIGQGEVYDTQYF.

The chain uses TRBV5-4 and TRBJ2-2; D unresolved. CDR1 SGHNT and CDR2 YYREEE come from the germline V gene (reference sequence). This CDR3 has 14 amino acids. Between the trimmed V and J ends, which lost 1 base and 4 bases, there was a span of 8 bases. In DNA form, the CDR3 reads TGTGCCAGCAGCTTGACAGCTCTCACCGGGGAGCTGTTTTTT. Protein sequence: CASSLTALTGELFF.

V is TRBV28 and J is TRBJ1-4; possible D gene TRBD1, 5 bases. Trimming cost V 10 bases and J 2 bases, with 11 bases left between them. Germline V gene sequence: CDR1 MDHEN, CDR2 SYDVKM. The CDR3 runs 13 residues. The chain's CDR3 is CATQGTTNEKLFF. DNA for the CDR3: TGTGCCACCCAGGGAACGACTAATGAAAAACTGTTTTTT.

The chain carries TRBV7-3 and TRBJ2-3; 7 bases fit TRBD2. V shed 2 bases and J 2 bases; nucleotides not matched to a gene: 4. Germline CDR1 is SGHTA and CDR2 is FQGTGA. The CDR3 spans 15 residues. CDR3 residues: CASSLGRGYTDTQYF. In DNA form, the CDR3 reads TGTGCCAGCAGCTTAGGGCGGGGGTACACAGATACGCAGTATTTT.

This clone appeared once. The gene calls are TRBV7-7 and TRBJ2-1; no clear D. This CDR3 is 13 amino acids long. Per germline, CDR1 SSHAT and CDR2 FNYEAQ (reference sequence). Trimming took 1 base from V and 7 from J, leaving 8 bases between them. CDR3 region: CASSLGQRNEQFF. The CDR3 nucleotides are TGTGCCAGCAGCTTAGGGCAACGAAATGAGCAGTTCTTC.

J is TRBJ1-2 and V is TRBV5-4; D possibly corresponds to TRBD1 (5 bases). The germline gives CDR1 SGHNT, CDR2 YYREEE (reference sequence). The CDR3 has 15 residues. Trimming left V 4 bases short and J 2 bases short, with 15 bases between. For the CDR3, the DNA is TGTGCCAGCAGCCGTTGGACACTTACAAACTATGGCTACACCTTC. Translated: CASSRWTLTNYGYTF.

In regard to this clone: Other nucleotide sequences from this sample produce the same CDR3. This chain links TRBV7-9 with TRBJ1-5; TRBD1 is a possible D gene (5 bases). CDR1 is SEHNR, CDR2 FQNEAQ, per germline (reference sequence). This CDR3 contains 14 residues. The ends were cut back, 3 bases at V and 6 bases at J, with 12 bases in the middle. CDR3 sequence: CASSFGQGGQPQHF. The CDR3 DNA reads TGTGCCAGCAGCTTCGGTCAGGGTGGTCAGCCCCAGCATTTT.

This clone occurred once. V gene TRBV5-1 combines with J gene TRBJ2-7; D is unclear. The germline gives CDR1 SGHRS, CDR2 YFSETQ. V lost 0 bases to trimming and J lost 6 bases, with 10 bases between them. CDR3 size: 13 residues. The CDR3 spells CASSLEASSEQYF. The DNA of the CDR3 is TGCGCCAGCAGCTTGGAAGCGAGTTCCGAGCAGTACTTC.

J is TRBJ1-2 and V is TRBV30; perhaps TRBD1 as D (6 bases). This CDR3 spans 14 amino acids. V was shortened by 3 bases and J by 3 bases, with 14 bases between the two germline ends. Germline V lookup: CDR1 GTSNPN, CDR2 SVGIG (reference sequence). CDR3 bases: TGTGCCTGGAGAGGGCCGGGGGGGCACTATGGCTACACCTTC. It yields the protein CAWRGPGGHYGYTF.

The rearrangement joins TRBV28 to TRBJ2-5; the match to TRBD1 covers 10 bases. This CDR3 comprises 15 residues. With V trimmed by 3 bases and J by 1 base, 2 bases remained unmatched. In germline, CDR1 is MDHEN, CDR2 SYDVKM. CDR3 region: CASSFDRGLQETQYF. The DNA of the CDR3 is TGTGCCAGCAGTTTCGACAGGGGGCTCCAAGAGACCCAGTACTTC.

This clone has only a few counts. The V and J genes are TRBV29-1 and TRBJ2-1; D is ambiguous. Germline lookup yields CDR1 SQVTM and CDR2 ANQGSEA. The CDR3 sequence is 11 residues long. The V end lost 4 bases, the J end lost 9 bases, and 10 bases lay between the germline ends. CDR3 region: CSVARSGEQFF. Written as DNA, the CDR3 is TGCAGCGTTGCGAGGTCGGGTGAGCAGTTCTTC.

The V call is TRBV10-3, the J call TRBJ1-4; tentatively, D is TRBD1 (6 bases). CDR1 is ENHRY, CDR2 SYGVKD, per germline. The CDR3 is 13 amino acids. V dropped 7 bases and J dropped 4 bases, with 10 bases sitting between them. The CDR3 reads CAITQGLNEKLFF. CDR3 bases: TGTGCCATCACCCAGGGGCTTAATGAAAAACTGTTTTTT.

The rearrangement joins TRBV28 to TRBJ2-1, with 7 bases fitting TRBD2. Germline V lookup: CDR1 MDHEN, CDR2 SYDVKM. Unmatched junction bases numbered 7, after V lost 3 bases and J lost 2 bases. This CDR3 has 16 amino acids. The CDR3 protein is CASSFYAGDPYNEQFF. CDR3 nucleotides: TGTGCCAGCAGTTTCTACGCGGGAGACCCCTACAATGAGCAGTTCTTC.

The rearrangement uses TRBV13 and TRBJ1-5; TRBD1 matches at 8 bases. The CDR3 contains 14 residues. CDR1 and CDR2 (germline): PRHDT, FYEKMQ (reference sequence). The V and J ends lost 5 bases and 4 bases, in that order; junction bases with no gene match: 4. CDR3 nucleotides: TGTGCCAGCAGCGCGGGACAGGCGAATCAGCCCCAGCATTTT. This codes for CASSAGQANQPQHF.

The chain recombines TRBV28 with TRBJ1-3, with D possibly matching TRBD1 (6 bases). This CDR3 comprises 16 residues. The germline gives CDR1 MDHEN, CDR2 SYDVKM. V was cut by 1 base and J by 0 bases, with 10 bases left in between. The CDR3 spells CASSLLQGPSGNTIYF. For the CDR3, the DNA is TGTGCCAGCAGTTTATTGCAGGGGCCCTCTGGAAACACCATATATTTT.

The V gene is TRBV28, the J gene TRBJ2-7, with 8 positions matching TRBD1. The CDR3 loop spans 13 amino acids. Germline lookup yields CDR1 MDHEN and CDR2 SYDVKM. Losses at the gene ends were 10 bases for V and 4 bases for J; bases not matched to a gene: 9. Here the CDR3 DNA reads TGTGCCATCTCGGACAGGGATTTATACGAGCAGTACTTC. As protein: CAISDRDLYEQYF.

This chain links TRBV25-1 with TRBJ2-7, with D tentatively TRBD1 (5 bases). V gave up 10 bases and J gave up 3 bases, with 13 bases separating them. Per germline, CDR1 MGHDK and CDR2 SYGVNS. The CDR3 is 12 residues long. The CDR3 nucleotides read TGTGCCACCGGGCAGGGTAGCTACGAGCAGTACTTC. Translated, it gives CATGQGSYEQYF.

The rearrangement joins TRBV18 to TRBJ1-2; 10 nucleotides agree with TRBD1. The germline V gene has CDR1 KGHSH and CDR2 LQKENI. The V segment lost 0 bases and the J segment 8 bases; nucleotides outside the gene matches: 6. The CDR3 has 15 residues. The CDR3 is CASSPPSRDRGGYTF. The CDR3 nucleotides read TGTGCCAGCTCACCACCTTCCCGGGACAGGGGCGGCTACACCTTC.

This clone was counted once. This chain connects TRBV28 to TRBJ1-2; weak D call: TRBD1 (6 bases). The CDR3 has 13 amino acids. The V end was cut by 7 bases, the J end by 4 bases, with 13 bases between. Germline CDR1 MDHEN, CDR2 SYDVKM. In nucleotides, the CDR3 is TGTGCCAGCACTCCCCAGGGGAGCTATGGCTACACCTTC. It specifies CASTPQGSYGYTF.

This chain connects TRBV6-5 to TRBJ1-2, with TRBD1 as a possible D gene (6 bases). Germline values: CDR1 MNHEY, CDR2 SVGAGI. The CDR3 loop spans 14 amino acids. Deletions cut 0 bases from V and 8 bases from J, with 13 bases between. CDR3 sequence (DNA): TGTGCCAGCAGTTACTCGATCGGGGGGCCAGGCTACACCTTC. The encoded protein is CASSYSIGGPGYTF.

This chain joins TRBV27 and TRBJ1-2; a weak D match, TRBD1 (5 bases). CDR1 and CDR2 (germline): MNHEY, SMNVEV (reference sequence). The CDR3 extends over 14 amino acids. The V gene lost 2 bases and the J gene lost 1 base, with 8 bases spanning the gap. The CDR3 protein is CASSLGGINYGYTF. Here the CDR3 DNA reads TGTGCCAGCAGTTTAGGGGGGATTAACTATGGCTACACCTTC.

V gene TRBV12-1 combines with J gene TRBJ1-5. TRBV12-1 represents a pseudogene. This CDR3 has 19 residues. This chain's CDR3 is CASSATGRTPCYSNQPQHF. For the CDR3, the DNA is TGTGCCAGCAGCGCCACGGGGAGGACACCCTGCTATAGCAATCAGCCCCAGCATTTT.

V and J are TRBV30 and TRBJ2-1; D not resolved. This CDR3 has 12 amino acids. V was shortened by 1 base and J by 4 bases, with 5 bases between the two germline ends. Germline V gene sequence: CDR1 GTSNPN, CDR2 SVGIG (reference sequence). This chain's CDR3 is CAWSAQYNEQFF. DNA of the CDR3: TGTGCCTGGAGTGCCCAGTACAATGAGCAGTTCTTC.

The chain has TRBV18 and TRBJ2-1; 12 bases line up with TRBD2. V was clipped by 1 base and J by 7 bases; unmatched bases: 5. Germline loops: CDR1 KGHSH, CDR2 LQKENI. This CDR3 has 16 residues. DNA of the CDR3: TGTGCCAGCTCACCACAACTAGCGGGGGGCGCGAATGAGCAGTTCTTC. Translating it yields CASSPQLAGGANEQFF.

This chain links TRBV5-1 with TRBJ2-7; tentative D call: TRBD1 (6 bases). The CDR3 contains 15 residues. The germline CDR1 and CDR2 sequences are SGHRS and YFSETQ. V was cut by 1 base and J by 2 bases, with 13 bases left in between. Written as DNA, the CDR3 is TGCGCCAGCAGCTTGAATCAGGGGATACCCTACGAGCAGTACTTC. It yields the protein CASSLNQGIPYEQYF.

The chain links TRBV2 to TRBJ2-7; 8 bases align to TRBD2. The CDR3 runs to 15 residues. The germline CDR1 and CDR2 sequences are SNHLY and FYNNEI. J gave up 0 bases and V 5 bases, and 6 bases lay outside the gene matches. CDR3 in amino acids: CASSSSGAFSYEQYF. For the CDR3, the DNA is TGTGCCAGCAGTAGTAGCGGGGCTTTCTCCTACGAGCAGTACTTC.

The genes are TRBV27 and TRBJ2-7, with a weak D call TRBD1 (6 bases). The CDR3 loop spans 13 amino acids. Per germline, CDR1 MNHEY and CDR2 SMNVEV (reference sequence). V shed 11 bases and J shed 2 bases, with 16 bases lying between them. This chain's CDR3 is CASALRTAYEQYF. The CDR3 DNA reads as TGTGCCTCCGCTTTACGGACAGCCTACGAGCAGTACTTC.

This clone was counted a single time. The chain carries TRBV5-1 and TRBJ2-3, with unresolved D. The CDR3 loop spans 15 amino acids. Germline assignment: CDR1 SGHRS and CDR2 YFSETQ. Deletions cut 1 base from V and 3 bases from J, with 12 bases between. In DNA, the CDR3 is TGCGCCAGCAGCTTGTCCAGCGCTATGACAGATACGCAGTATTTT. It translates to CASSLSSAMTDTQYF.

The V gene is TRBV6-6, the J gene TRBJ1-1, with TRBD1 matching 7 bases. There are 14 residues in the CDR3. The V gene's germline CDR1 is MNHNY and CDR2 SVGAGI (reference sequence). The trim removed 1 base at V and 10 bases at J, leaving 9 bases unmatched. CDR3 region: CASSYYQGGVGAFF. As DNA, the CDR3 is TGTGCCAGCAGTTACTACCAGGGGGGAGTGGGAGCTTTCTTT.

The CDR3 reads CASSRQGETQYF. The CDR3 coding sequence is TGTGCCAGCAGTCGACAGGGAGAGACCCAGTACTTC. The V call is TRBV6-1, the J call TRBJ2-5, with 7 bases that match TRBD1. The CDR3 length is 12 residues. Germline CDR1 MNHNS, CDR2 SASEGT. Losses at the gene ends were 5 bases for V and 4 bases for J; bases not matched to a gene: 1.